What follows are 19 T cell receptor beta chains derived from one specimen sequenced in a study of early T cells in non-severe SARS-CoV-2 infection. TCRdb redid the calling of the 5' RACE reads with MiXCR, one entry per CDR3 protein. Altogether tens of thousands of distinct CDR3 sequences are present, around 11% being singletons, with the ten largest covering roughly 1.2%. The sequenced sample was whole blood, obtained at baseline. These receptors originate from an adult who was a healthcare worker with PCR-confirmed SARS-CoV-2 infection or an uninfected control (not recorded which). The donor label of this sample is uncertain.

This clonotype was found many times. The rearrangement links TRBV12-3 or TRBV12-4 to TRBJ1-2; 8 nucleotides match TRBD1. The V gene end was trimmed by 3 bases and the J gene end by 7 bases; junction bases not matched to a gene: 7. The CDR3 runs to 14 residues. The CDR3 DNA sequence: TGTGCCAGCAGTTTTACCCAGGGGGCGGGTGGCTACACCTTC. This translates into CASSFTQGAGGYTF.

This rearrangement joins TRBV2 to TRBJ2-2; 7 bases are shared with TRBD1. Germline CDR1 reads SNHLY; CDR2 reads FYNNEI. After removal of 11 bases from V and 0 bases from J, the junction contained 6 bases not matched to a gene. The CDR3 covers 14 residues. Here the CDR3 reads CASRDRTNTGELFF. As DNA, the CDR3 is TGTGCCTCTAGGGACAGAACGAACACCGGGGAGCTGTTTTTT.

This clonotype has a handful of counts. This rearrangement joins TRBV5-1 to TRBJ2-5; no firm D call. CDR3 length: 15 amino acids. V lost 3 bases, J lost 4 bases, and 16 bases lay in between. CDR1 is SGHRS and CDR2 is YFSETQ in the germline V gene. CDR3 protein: CASSSPGSTTETQYF. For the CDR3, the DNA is TGCGCCAGCAGCTCCCCCGGGTCTACGACAGAGACCCAGTACTTC.

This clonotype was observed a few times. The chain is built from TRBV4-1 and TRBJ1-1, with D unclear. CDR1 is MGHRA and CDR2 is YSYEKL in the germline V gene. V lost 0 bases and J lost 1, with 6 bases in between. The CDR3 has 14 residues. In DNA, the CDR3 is TGCGCCAGCAGCCAAGATCCCGGGAACACTGAAGCTTTCTTT. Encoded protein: CASSQDPGNTEAFF.

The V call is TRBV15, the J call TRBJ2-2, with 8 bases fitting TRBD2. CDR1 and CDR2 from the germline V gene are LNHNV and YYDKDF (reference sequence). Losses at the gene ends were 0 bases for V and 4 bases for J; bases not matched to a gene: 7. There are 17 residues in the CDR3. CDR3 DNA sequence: TGTGCCACCAGCAGAGACAATAGCGGGGCGAGCACCGGGGAGCTGTTTTTT. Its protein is CATSRDNSGASTGELFF.

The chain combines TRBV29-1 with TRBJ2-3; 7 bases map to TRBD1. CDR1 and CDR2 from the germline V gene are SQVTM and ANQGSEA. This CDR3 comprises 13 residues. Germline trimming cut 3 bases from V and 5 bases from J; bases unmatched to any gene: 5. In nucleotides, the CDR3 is TGCAGCGTTGACGGACAGGAAAGAGATACGCAGTATTTT. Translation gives CSVDGQERDTQYF.

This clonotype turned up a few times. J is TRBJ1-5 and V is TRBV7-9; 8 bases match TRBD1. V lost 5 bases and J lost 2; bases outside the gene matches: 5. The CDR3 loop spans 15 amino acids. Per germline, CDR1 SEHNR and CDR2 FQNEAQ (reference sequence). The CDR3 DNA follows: TGTGCCAGCAGCGGGCCGGGACAGGGCAATCAGCCCCAGCATTTT. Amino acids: CASSGPGQGNQPQHF. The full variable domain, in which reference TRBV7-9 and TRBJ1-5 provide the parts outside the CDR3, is DTGVSQNPRHKITKRGQNVTFRCDPISEHNRLYWYRQTLGQGPEFLTYFQNEAQLEKSRLLSDRFSAERPKGSFSTLEIQRTEQGDSAMYLCASSGPGQGNQPQHFGDGTRLSIL.

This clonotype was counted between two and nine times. The CDR3 protein is CASSLGGRVSYGYTF. The CDR3 DNA reads TGTGCCAGCAGCTTAGGGGGGCGTGTCTCCTATGGCTACACCTTC. V is TRBV7-2 and J is TRBJ1-2, with a weak D call TRBD1 (6 bases). This CDR3 has 15 amino acids. CDR1 SGHTA and CDR2 FQGNSA come from the germline V gene. Trimming left V 1 base short and J 4 bases short, with 13 bases between.

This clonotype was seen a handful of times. The CDR3 region has the DNA TGTGCCAGCAGCTTGAGTGGGACAGGGATAGACCAGTACTTC. Residues: CASSLSGTGIDQYF. The J gene is TRBJ2-5, the V gene TRBV5-6, with 9 nucleotides matching TRBD1. CDR3 length: 14 residues. With 1 base clipped from V and 10 bases from J, the junction kept 8 bases outside the gene matches. The germline gives CDR1 SGHDT, CDR2 YYEEEE.

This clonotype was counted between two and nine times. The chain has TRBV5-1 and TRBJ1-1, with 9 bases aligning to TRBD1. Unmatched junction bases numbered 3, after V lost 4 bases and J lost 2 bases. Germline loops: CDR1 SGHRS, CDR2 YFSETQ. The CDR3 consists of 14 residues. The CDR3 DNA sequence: TGCGCCAGCAGCATGGGACAGGGAAACACTGAAGCTTTCTTT. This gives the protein CASSMGQGNTEAFF. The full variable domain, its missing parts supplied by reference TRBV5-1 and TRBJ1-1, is KAGVTQTPRYLIKTRGQQVTLSCSPISGHRSVSWYQQTPGQGLQFLFEYFSETQRNKGNFPGRFSGRQFSNSRSEMNVSTLELGDSALYLCASSMGQGNTEAFFGQGTRLTVV.

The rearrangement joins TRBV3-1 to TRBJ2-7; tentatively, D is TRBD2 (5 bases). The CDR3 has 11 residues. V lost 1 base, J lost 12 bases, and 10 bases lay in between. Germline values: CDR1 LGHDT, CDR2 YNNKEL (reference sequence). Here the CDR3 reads CASSQGGHLYV. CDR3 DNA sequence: TGTGCCAGCAGCCAAGGAGGGCACCTGTACGTC.

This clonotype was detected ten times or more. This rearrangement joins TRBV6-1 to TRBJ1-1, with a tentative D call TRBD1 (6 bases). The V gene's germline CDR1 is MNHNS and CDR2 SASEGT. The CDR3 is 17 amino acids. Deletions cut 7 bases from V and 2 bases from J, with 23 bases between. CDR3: CASITPLSGTFNTEAFF. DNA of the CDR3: TGTGCCAGCATCACACCTTTGTCCGGGACATTTAACACTGAAGCTTTCTTT.

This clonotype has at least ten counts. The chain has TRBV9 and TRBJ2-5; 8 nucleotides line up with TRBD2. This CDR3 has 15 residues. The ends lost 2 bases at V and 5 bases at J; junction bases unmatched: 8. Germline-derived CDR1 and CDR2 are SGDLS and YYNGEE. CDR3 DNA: TGTGCCAGCAGCGTGTCCGGGACTAGAGATGAGACCCAGTACTTC. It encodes CASSVSGTRDETQYF.

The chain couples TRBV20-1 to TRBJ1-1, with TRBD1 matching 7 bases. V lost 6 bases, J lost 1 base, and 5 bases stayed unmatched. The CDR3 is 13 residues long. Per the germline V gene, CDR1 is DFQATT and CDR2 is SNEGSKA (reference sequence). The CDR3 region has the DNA TGCAGTGCCTGGGACAGACAGAACACTGAAGCTTTCTTT. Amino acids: CSAWDRQNTEAFF.

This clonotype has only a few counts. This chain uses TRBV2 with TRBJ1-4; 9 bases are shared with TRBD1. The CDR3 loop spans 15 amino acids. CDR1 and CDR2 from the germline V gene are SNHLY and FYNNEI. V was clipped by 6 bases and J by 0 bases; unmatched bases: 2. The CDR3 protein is CASRGQGATNEKLFF. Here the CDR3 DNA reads TGTGCCAGCAGGGGACAGGGAGCAACTAATGAAAAACTGTTTTTT. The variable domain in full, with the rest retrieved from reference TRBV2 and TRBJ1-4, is EPEVTQTPSHQVTQMGQEVILRCVPISNHLYFYWYRQILGQKVEFLVSFYNNEISEKSEIFDDQFSVERPDGSNFTLKIRSTKLEDSAMYFCASRGQGATNEKLFFGSGTQLSVL.

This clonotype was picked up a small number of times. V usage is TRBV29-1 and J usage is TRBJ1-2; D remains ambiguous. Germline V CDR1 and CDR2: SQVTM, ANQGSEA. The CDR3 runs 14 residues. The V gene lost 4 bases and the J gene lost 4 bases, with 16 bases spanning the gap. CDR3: CSVVFRVETYGYTF. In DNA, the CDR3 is TGCAGCGTTGTGTTTAGGGTGGAAACCTATGGCTACACCTTC. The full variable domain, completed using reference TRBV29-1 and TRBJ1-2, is SAVISQKPSRDICQRGTSLTIQCQVDSQVTMMFWYRQQPGQSLTLIATANQGSEATYESGFVIDKFPISRPNLTFSTLTVSNMSPEDSSIYLCSVVFRVETYGYTFGSGTRLTVV.

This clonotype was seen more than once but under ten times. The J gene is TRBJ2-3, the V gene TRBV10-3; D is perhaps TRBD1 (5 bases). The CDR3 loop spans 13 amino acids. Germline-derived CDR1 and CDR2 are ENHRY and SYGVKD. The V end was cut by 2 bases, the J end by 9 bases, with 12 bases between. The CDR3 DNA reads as TGTGCCATCAGTGAGGGGCAGGGTAAGACGCAGTATTTT. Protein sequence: CAISEGQGKTQYF.

The chain's CDR3 is CATSDQTVSYNEQFF. CDR3 nucleotides: TGTGCCACCAGTGATCAGACAGTCTCCTACAATGAGCAGTTCTTC. V usage is TRBV24-1 and J usage is TRBJ2-1, with TRBD1 as a possible D gene (5 bases). CDR3 length: 15 amino acids. The germline CDR1 and CDR2 sequences are KGHDR and SFDVKD. V was cut by 3 bases and J by 0 bases, with 8 bases left in between.

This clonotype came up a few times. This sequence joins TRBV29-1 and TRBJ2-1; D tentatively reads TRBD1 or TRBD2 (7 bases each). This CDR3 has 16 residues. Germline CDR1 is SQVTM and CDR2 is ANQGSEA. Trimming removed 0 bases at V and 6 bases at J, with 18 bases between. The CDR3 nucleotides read TGCAGCGTTGAAGATCCCTACAGGGGAGGGGGCAATGAGCAGTTCTTC. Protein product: CSVEDPYRGGGNEQFF.